The 20 T cell receptor beta chains presented below share a single source sample, sequenced in a study of cytomegalovirus exposure and HLA in healthy donors. Sequencing was performed with immunoSEQ multiplex PCR; in TCRdb, only in-frame clones are kept and a portion is missing. This sample has 220,000 or so clones; less than 85% occur once, and the top ten carry 5.5% to 6.5%. Input material: PBMCs. These receptor sequences come from a woman aged 18-29 years in good health and CMV-seronegative.

This clone came up many times. The chain recombines TRBV27 with TRBJ2-5; 9 nucleotides match TRBD2. The germline CDR1 and CDR2 sequences are MNHEY and SMNVEV (reference sequence). V shed 5 bases and J 2 bases; nucleotides not matched to a gene: 3. The CDR3 runs to 14 residues. The CDR3 loop is CASSRSGGQETQYF. The CDR3 DNA is TGTGCCAGCAGTAGAAGCGGGGGGCAAGAGACCCAGTACTTC.

Comments on this clone: An end of the junction does not agree with germline; a read error may underlie this. This sequence joins TRBV28 and TRBJ2-3; D is possibly TRBD1 or TRBD2 (5 bases each). This CDR3 is built from 14 residues. CDR1 and CDR2 (germline): MDHEN, SYDVKM. CDR3 sequence: CASSLPSPGRRFSF. Here the CDR3 DNA reads TGTGCCAGCAGCCTACCGTCCCCGGGACGCCGCTTCTCCTTT.

The CDR3: CASSDGAGVNEQFF. The CDR3 DNA reads as TGTGCCAGCAGTGACGGAGCAGGGGTAAATGAGCAGTTCTTC. J is TRBJ2-1 and V is TRBV6-1, with a weak D call TRBD1 (6 bases). V lost 3 bases, J lost 7 bases, and 13 bases lay in between. CDR1 and CDR2 (germline): MNHNS, SASEGT. This CDR3 is 14 amino acids long.

The chain joins TRBV7-8 to TRBJ2-5; the D gene is possibly TRBD1 (6 bases). Trimming pared 4 bases from V and 5 bases from J, leaving 11 bases between. The CDR3 consists of 13 residues. Germline V gene sequence: CDR1 SGHVS, CDR2 FQNEAQ. DNA for the CDR3: TGTGCCAGCAGCTGGGGTAGGGGGGAGACCCAGTACTTC. This gives the protein CASSWGRGETQYF.

This clone has just one count. CDR3 region: CASSGRLAGKSDTQYF. CDR3 sequence (DNA): TGTGCCAGCAGCGGCCGACTAGCGGGGAAATCAGATACGCAGTATTTT. The chain uses TRBV5-4 and TRBJ2-3; 11 nucleotides agree with TRBD2. Germline assignment: CDR1 SGHNT and CDR2 YYREEE (reference sequence). The CDR3 extends over 16 amino acids. V trimming: 4 bases; J trimming: 4 bases; junction bases outside the gene matches: 8.

V is TRBV11-1 and J is TRBJ2-3; 8 bases are shared with TRBD1. Unmatched junction bases numbered 6, after V lost 5 bases and J lost 2 bases. Germline CDR1 is SGHAT and CDR2 is FQDESV (reference sequence). This CDR3 spans 15 amino acids. CDR3 residues: CASSRTGLVTDTQYF. CDR3 in DNA: TGTGCCAGCAGCAGGACAGGGCTCGTCACAGATACGCAGTATTTT.

This sequence joins TRBV12-5 and TRBJ1-1; D is ambiguous. CDR1 is LGHNT, CDR2 FRNRAP, per germline. This CDR3 has 17 amino acids. Trimming shortened V by 0 bases and J by 0 bases, and 14 bases separated the two germline ends. CDR3 region: CASGLVVRGGMNTEAFF. CDR3 coding DNA: TGTGCTAGTGGTTTGGTGGTACGCGGAGGGATGAACACTGAAGCTTTCTTT.

The chain has TRBV30 and TRBJ1-2, with D possibly matching TRBD1 (5 bases). The CDR3 is made up of 13 amino acids. CDR1 and CDR2 from the germline V gene are GTSNPN and SVGIG (reference sequence). Trimming took off 4 bases at V and 1 base at J, with 10 bases between the two ends. CDR3 coding DNA: TGTGCCTGGACGGCAGGGTTTAACTATGGCTACACCTTC. This translates into CAWTAGFNYGYTF.

The chain recombines TRBV27 with TRBJ1-5, with no clear D. Trimming removed 5 bases at V and 1 base at J, with 12 bases between. Germline CDR1 reads MNHEY; CDR2 reads SMNVEV (reference sequence). The CDR3 covers 15 residues. CDR3 bases: TGTGCCAGCAGTGCACAACTAGGAAGCAATCAGCCCCAGCATTTT. Translation: CASSAQLGSNQPQHF.

This chain connects TRBV10-2 to TRBJ2-7, with D perhaps assigned TRBD1 or TRBD2 (5 bases each). V was shortened by 0 bases and J by 5 bases, with 17 bases between the two germline ends. The CDR3 has 16 amino acids. Germline V lookup: CDR1 WSHSY, CDR2 SAAADI. The CDR3 nucleotides are TGCGCCAGCAGTGAGTCCTGGGGCAGGGTGGGAGACGAGCAGTACTTC. Translating gives CASSESWGRVGDEQYF.

V usage is TRBV6-6 and J usage is TRBJ2-3; D uncertain. Germline loops: CDR1 MNHNY, CDR2 SVGAGI (reference sequence). Trimming shortened V by 6 bases and J by 5 bases, and 15 bases separated the two germline ends. CDR3 size: 14 residues. Written as DNA, the CDR3 is TGTGCCAGCAGGAAACCATTGGTCGAAGATACGCAGTATTTT. Encoded protein: CASRKPLVEDTQYF.

The chain has TRBV7-2 and TRBJ1-5; 7 nucleotides match TRBD1. Germline lookup yields CDR1 SGHTA and CDR2 FQGNSA. The CDR3 has 15 residues. V shed 4 bases and J 4 bases; nucleotides not matched to a gene: 7. The chain's CDR3 is CASSWDSAKNQPQHF. As DNA, the CDR3 is TGTGCCAGCAGCTGGGACAGCGCTAAGAATCAGCCCCAGCATTTT.

V usage is TRBV27 and J usage is TRBJ2-7; no firm D call. This CDR3 has 14 residues. Trimming pared 2 bases from V and 7 bases from J, leaving 15 bases between. CDR1 and CDR2 (germline): MNHEY, SMNVEV (reference sequence). The CDR3 region has the DNA TGTGCCAGCAGTTTAACGGGTGACCTACGAGAGCAGTACTTC. This translates into CASSLTGDLREQYF.

The V call is TRBV18, the J call TRBJ2-4; 9 nucleotides match TRBD2. Losses at the gene ends were 2 bases for V and 0 bases for J; bases not matched to a gene: 8. Germline V lookup: CDR1 KGHSH, CDR2 LQKENI. This CDR3 is 18 amino acids long. The CDR3 coding sequence is TGTGCCAGCTCACCAAACCTCGCGGGAGGGGGAGCCAAAAACATTCAGTACTTC. The encoded protein is CASSPNLAGGGAKNIQYF.

The chain links TRBV4-1 to TRBJ1-2; D is possibly TRBD1 (5 bases). There are 16 residues in the CDR3. Trimming left V 1 base short and J 0 bases short, with 12 bases between. The germline V gene encodes CDR1 MGHRA and CDR2 YSYEKL. This CDR3 reads CASSQVRANPNYGYTF. The CDR3 nucleotides are TGCGCCAGCAGCCAAGTCAGGGCAAATCCTAACTATGGCTACACCTTC.

The V call is TRBV27, the J call TRBJ2-7, with 7 nucleotides matching TRBD2. The V segment lost 4 bases and the J segment 0 bases; nucleotides outside the gene matches: 6. The CDR3 is 15 amino acids. Germline V gives CDR1 MNHEY, CDR2 SMNVEV (reference sequence). CDR3 protein: CASSSPGTTSYEQYF. The CDR3 DNA reads as TGTGCCAGCAGTTCCCCCGGGACTACCTCCTACGAGCAGTACTTC.

The sample holds a few counts of this clone. This chain uses TRBV4-2 with TRBJ2-7, with TRBD2 matching over 8 bases. Germline values: CDR1 LGHNA, CDR2 YNFKEQ. The CDR3 sequence is 16 residues long. J gave up 3 bases and V 5 bases, and 12 bases lay outside the gene matches. CDR3 in DNA: TGTGCCAGCAGCGAATACCATGCGGGAGGACTCTACGAGCAGTACTTC. Amino acids: CASSEYHAGGLYEQYF.

The chain links TRBV6-1 to TRBJ1-4; the D gene is possibly TRBD1 (5 bases). Germline CDR1 MNHNS, CDR2 SASEGT. The CDR3 loop spans 15 amino acids. V lost 6 bases and J 8 bases, leaving 19 bases between the germline ends. CDR3 protein: CASSPGGGWPEKLFF. CDR3 nucleotides: TGTGCCAGCAGCCCGGGCGGGGGGTGGCCGGAAAAACTGTTTTTT.

CDR3 sequence reads: CASSGRDRGSMNTEAFF. The CDR3, as DNA: TGTGCCAGCAGCGGGCGGGACAGGGGATCCATGAACACTGAAGCTTTCTTT. This chain joins TRBV6-4 and TRBJ1-1, with 10 bases fitting TRBD1. V lost 6 bases to trimming and J lost 0 bases; unmatched junction nucleotides: 10. CDR3 length equals 17 residues. CDR1 and CDR2 (germline): MRHNA, SNTAGT.

The V gene is TRBV2, the J gene TRBJ2-1; D uncertain. The ends were cut back, 4 bases at V and 7 bases at J, with 14 bases in the middle. CDR3 length: 14 residues. CDR1 is SNHLY and CDR2 is FYNNEI in the germline V gene. CDR3 sequence reads: CASSGISLGNEQFF. The CDR3 DNA reads TGTGCCAGCAGTGGGATCTCCCTGGGGAATGAGCAGTTCTTC.